The clone carrying this TCR beta chain was recorded a few times. Its antigen is currently unknown. The entry originates in a study of cytomegalovirus exposure and HLA in healthy donors. Study as a whole: The use of the same platform for the 95 to 150 validation repertoires and the approximately 730 first-cohort repertoires was reported by a later analysis.

The validation cohort, a group of some 120 subjects, included the donors and was separate from the roughly 670-subject first cohort. Study-level findings and limits: Across donors, most TCRs were seen rarely, yet some public ones were widespread. Associated with cytomegalovirus, according to the listing, were around 170 TCR beta chains.

Germline lookup yields CDR1 SGHTA and CDR2 FQGNSA. V shed 3 bases, J shed 8 bases, and the junction held 8 bases outside the gene matches. The CDR3 totals 14 residues. Libraries were prepared by immunoSEQ multiplex PCR; TCRdb keeps only in-frame clonotypes and omits some of them. The data hold roughly 130,000 clones, with roughly 90% observed a single time. The sequence was collected from a man aged 30 to 45 in good health and CMV-seronegative. The rearrangement uses TRBV7-2 and TRBJ1-1; 8 bases map to TRBD1. Source material: PBMCs. The CDR3 loop is CASSFRQGYPEAFF. The CDR3 DNA reads TGTGCCAGCAGCTTTAGACAGGGGTACCCCGAAGCTTTCTTT.